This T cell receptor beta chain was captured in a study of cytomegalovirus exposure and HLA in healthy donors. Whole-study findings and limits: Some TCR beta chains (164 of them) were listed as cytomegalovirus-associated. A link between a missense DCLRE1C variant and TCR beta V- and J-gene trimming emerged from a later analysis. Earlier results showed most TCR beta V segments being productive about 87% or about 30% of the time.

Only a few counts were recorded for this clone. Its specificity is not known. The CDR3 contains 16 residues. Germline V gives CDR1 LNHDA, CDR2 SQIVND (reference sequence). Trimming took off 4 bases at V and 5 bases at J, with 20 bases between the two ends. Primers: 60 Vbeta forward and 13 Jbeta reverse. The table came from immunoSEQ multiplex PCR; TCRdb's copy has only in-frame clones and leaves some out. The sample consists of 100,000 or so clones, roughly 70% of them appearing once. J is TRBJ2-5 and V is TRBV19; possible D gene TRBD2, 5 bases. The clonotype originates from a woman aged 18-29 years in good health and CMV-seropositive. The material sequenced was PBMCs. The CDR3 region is CASSTAKLEGFETQYF. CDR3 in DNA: TGTGCCAGTAGTACTGCGAAACTCGAGGGTTTCGAGACCCAGTACTTC. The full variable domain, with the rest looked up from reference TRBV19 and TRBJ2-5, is DGGITQSPKYLFRKEGQNVTLSCEQNLNHDAMYWYRQDPGQGLRLIYYSQIVNDFQKGDIAEGYSVSREKKESFPLTVTSAQKNPTAFYLCASSTAKLEGFETQYFGPGTRLLVL.